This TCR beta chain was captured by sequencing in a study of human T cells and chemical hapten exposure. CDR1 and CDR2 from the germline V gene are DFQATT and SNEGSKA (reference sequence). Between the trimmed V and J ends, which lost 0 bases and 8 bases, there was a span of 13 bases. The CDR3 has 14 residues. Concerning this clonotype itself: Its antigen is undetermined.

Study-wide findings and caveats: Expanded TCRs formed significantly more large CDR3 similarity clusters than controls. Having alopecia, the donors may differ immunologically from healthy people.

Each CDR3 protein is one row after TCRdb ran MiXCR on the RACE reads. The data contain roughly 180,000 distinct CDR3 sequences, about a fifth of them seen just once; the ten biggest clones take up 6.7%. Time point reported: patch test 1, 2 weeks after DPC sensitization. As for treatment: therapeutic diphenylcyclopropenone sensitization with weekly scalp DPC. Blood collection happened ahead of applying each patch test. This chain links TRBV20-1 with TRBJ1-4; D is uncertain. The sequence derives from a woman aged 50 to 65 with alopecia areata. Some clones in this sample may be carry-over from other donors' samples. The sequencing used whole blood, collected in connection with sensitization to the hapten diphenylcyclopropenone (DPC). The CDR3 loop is CSARDPLVVEKLFF. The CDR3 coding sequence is TGCAGTGCTAGAGATCCGCTCGTAGTGGAAAAACTGTTTTTT.